Listed below are T cell receptor beta chains from one sample, sequenced in a study of T cells after yellow fever vaccination. In TCRdb, the 5' RACE reads were re-called with MiXCR into one record per CDR3 protein. The sample holds around 600,000 distinct CDR3 sequences, around 12% seen once. The sequences come from PBMCs, collected on the day of the yellow fever booster vaccination. Receptors were obtained from a man aged 30 to 39 who received the YFV17D yellow fever vaccine. Both conserved end residues are part of each CDR3. A D gene is named only where the DNA matches it firmly. The size entry is marked missing in some rows and otherwise reads once, few, many or a size class.

J: TRBJ1-4
V: TRBV6-2/TRBV6-3
size: few
D: NA
DNA: TGTGCCAGCAGTTGGACGGGAAGGGAAAAACTGTTTTTT
CDR3: CASSWTGREKLFF

J: TRBJ2-3
V: TRBV2
size: few
D: NA
DNA: TGTGCCAGCAGCGAAGGCGGAATGGGGTTCGATACGCAGTATTTT
CDR3: CASSEGGMGFDTQYF

J: TRBJ2-2
V: TRBV29-1
size: NA
D: TRBD2
DNA: TGCAGCGTGATTGAAGCGGGAGGGAACACCGGGGAGCTGTTTTTT
CDR3: CSVIEAGGNTGELFF

J: TRBJ2-7
V: TRBV18
size: NA
D: NA
DNA: TGTGCCAGCTCACCATCAGACGCCTTGGACTACGAGCAGTACTTC
CDR3: CASSPSDALDYEQYF

J: TRBJ2-2
V: TRBV13
size: NA
D: TRBD2
DNA: TGTGCCAGCAGTTTAGGCCTAGCGGGAGGGCCTAGTACCGGGGAGCTGTTTTTT
CDR3: CASSLGLAGGPSTGELFF

J: TRBJ2-3
V: TRBV7-6
size: few
D: TRBD2
DNA: TGTGCCAGCAGCTCAGGACTAGGGTTTACCACAGATACGCAGTATTTT
CDR3: CASSSGLGFTTDTQYF

J: TRBJ1-4
V: TRBV28
size: NA
D: NA
DNA: TGTGCCAGCAGTCTACAGTTCACCGATGAAAAACTGTTTTTT
CDR3: CASSLQFTDEKLFF

J: TRBJ2-1
V: TRBV5-1
size: NA
D: NA
DNA: TGCGCCAGCAGCCGTAGCGAAAGCTCCTACAATGAGCAGTTCTTC
CDR3: CASSRSESSYNEQFF

J: TRBJ2-4
V: TRBV29-1
size: few
D: TRBD1
DNA: TGCAGCGCCGGGGACAGGGGAGCCAAAAACATTCAGTACTTC
CDR3: CSAGDRGAKNIQYF

J: TRBJ2-3
V: TRBV24-1
size: few
D: TRBD2
DNA: TGTGCCACCAGTTCTGAGCGGGAGATCATAGATACGCAGTATTTT
CDR3: CATSSEREIIDTQYF

J: TRBJ2-7
V: TRBV7-2
size: NA
D: NA
DNA: TGTACCAGCAGCTTAGGCAGAGTGACAGATACTTACGAGCAGTACTTC
CDR3: CTSSLGRVTDTYEQYF

J: TRBJ1-3
V: TRBV9
size: few
D: NA
DNA: TGTGCCAGCAGCGCCTCCGGGGGCCCTTTATCATTCGTATATTTT
CDR3: CASSASGGPLSFVYF

J: TRBJ2-5
V: TRBV7-3
size: NA
D: TRBD2
DNA: TGTGCCAGCAGCTTAAGGGGACTAGCGGGAGAGACCCAGTACTTC
CDR3: CASSLRGLAGETQYF

J: TRBJ2-7
V: TRBV7-2
size: NA
D: NA
DNA: TGTGCCAGCAGCCACTCAGGAATTTACGAGCAGTACTTC
CDR3: CASSHSGIYEQYF

J: TRBJ2-7
V: TRBV5-1
size: many
D: TRBD1
DNA: TGCGCCAGCAGCTTGGCCGGGACAGCAAACTACGAGCAGTACTTC
CDR3: CASSLAGTANYEQYF

J: TRBJ1-4
V: TRBV12-3/TRBV12-4
size: NA
D: NA
DNA: TGTGCCAGCAGACGCGACAGGACTCATAATGAAAAACTGTTTTTT
CDR3: CASRRDRTHNEKLFF

J: TRBJ1-1
V: TRBV3-1
size: few
D: TRBD1
DNA: TGTGCCAGCAGCCATACCGGACAGGGGTGGGGGAACACTGAAGCTTTCTTT
CDR3: CASSHTGQGWGNTEAFF

J: TRBJ2-2
V: TRBV20-1
size: NA
D: NA
DNA: TGCAGCGCCGGGCACAGAGAGACCACCGGGGAGCTGTTTTTT
CDR3: CSAGHRETTGELFF

J: TRBJ2-2
V: TRBV15
size: NA
D: TRBD1
DNA: TGTGCCACCAGCGGGACAGCGAACACCGGGGAGCTGTTTTTT
CDR3: CATSGTANTGELFF

J: TRBJ2-1
V: TRBV4-3
size: many
D: NA
DNA: TGCGCCAGCAGCCAAGAGTTCGGCAATGAGCAGTTCTTC
CDR3: CASSQEFGNEQFF

J: TRBJ1-3
V: TRBV4-3
size: once
D: NA
DNA: TGCGCCAGCAGCCGTGGAGGTACATACGGAAACACCATATATTTT
CDR3: CASSRGGTYGNTIYF

J: TRBJ1-2
V: TRBV20-1
size: few
D: NA
DNA: TGCAGTGCCGTGACAAGCGACTATGGCTACACCTTC
CDR3: CSAVTSDYGYTF

J: TRBJ2-1
V: TRBV7-2
size: NA
D: TRBD2
DNA: TGTGCCAGCAGCCCTCGGGGGGGACTAGCGGGTTACAATGAGCAGTTCTTC
CDR3: CASSPRGGLAGYNEQFF

J: TRBJ1-2
V: TRBV6-5
size: few
D: NA
DNA: TGTGCCAGCAGTTACTCGGTTCGGGGCCGGACGGCCATCTATGGCTACACCTTC
CDR3: CASSYSVRGRTAIYGYTF

J: TRBJ2-3
V: TRBV24-1
size: NA
D: TRBD1
DNA: TGTGCCACCAAGGGACAGCTTAGCACAGATACGCAGTATTTT
CDR3: CATKGQLSTDTQYF

J: TRBJ1-1
V: TRBV20-1
size: few
D: NA
DNA: TGCAGTGCTAGAGAACACAGTTTGGTATACACTGAAGCTTTCTTT
CDR3: CSAREHSLVYTEAFF